The entry below describes one T cell receptor (beta chain). What this receptor recognizes is not known. No much larger clonotype is one base removed from it; base qualities were not supplied. These data originate in a study of cytomegalovirus exposure and HLA in healthy donors (dated by TCRdb to the late 2010s). Background on the whole study: According to an earlier analysis of a few hundred of the donors, about 190 million T cells yielded 90 million to 130 million unique TCR beta sequences and less than 300 Gb of sequence data. About 310 gigabases of sequencing data and tens of millions of unique TCR sequences were included in an early release covering 500 to 750 HLA-typed donors. Of the 300 to 450 genotyped donors, 65% to 90% were placed in the genetic ancestry cluster associated with self-reported Caucasian donors. The study aimed to test whether cataloging public T cell receptors could reveal signatures of past pathogen exposure. The study used immunosequencing to profile the T cell repertoires of approximately 640 subjects and linked those repertoires to cytomegalovirus serostatus. Besides the first cohort of roughly 700 subjects, a separate validation cohort made up of 95 to 150 different subjects was used. High-throughput TCR immunosequencing, statistical association of individual TCRs with disease status, and machine learning were combined to predict cytomegalovirus infection status. To study patterns of TCR occurrence, a later analysis re-analyzed previously published TCR beta repertoires from several hundred donors and added high-resolution HLA genotyping. The later analysis used no new phenotypic data to find candidate immune exposures, relying instead on TCR beta sequences and their occurrence across donors. An earlier analysis of several hundred of the donors used high-throughput TCR beta sequencing to judge whether each TCR beta V gene segment behaved as functional or pseudogenic. Donor age, sex, ethnicity and CMV serostatus were compiled together with the repertoire data. A later genetic analysis took genome-wide SNP genotypes for about three fifths of the roughly 700 donors and used that subset as a discovery cohort. Every discovery cohort repertoire had been produced on one sequencing platform. HLA typing included class I and class II loci at four-digit resolution. The number of donors typed differed by locus, with about 629-630 for A, B, C, DRB1 and DQB1, more than 500 for DQA1, 600 to 610 for DPA1, and approximately 470 for DPB1. Roughly five DR-DQ haplotypes were treated as single units for association and clustering because of strong linkage in the cohort. Across 398 genotyped donors of the cohort, an average of 235,054 unique TCR beta nucleotide sequences per donor were sequenced, and roughly 20% of those sequences were non-productive.

Points the paper makes about the study in general: Across donors, most TCR sequences were observed very rarely, whereas some public TCRs were present in many individuals. A group of highly shared sequence variants was considered likely to be a technical artifact of the sequencing pipeline. HLA typing was unavailable for some donors at each locus, so association tests used only the typed subset. Because counts were too low, around 18 rarely observed V segments, including chromosome 9 orphons, were left out of the earlier analysis of 500 to 650 of the donors. A later analysis found that TCR association rates varied across HLA loci, with DRB1 alleles showing the most associated TCRs and HLA-C alleles the fewest. A later analysis associated about 17,000 TCR beta sequences with specific HLA alleles at a false discovery rate of 0.05. The authors suggested that the approach could potentially be extended to other disease states and immunological phenotypes. Strong co-occurrence of HLA alleles, especially DR and DQ, made assigning TCR associations to individual alleles difficult. Several of the top co-occurrence clusters appeared to be linked to parvovirus B19, influenza, CMV and Epstein-Barr virus, according to a later analysis. A later analysis found that most CMV-associated TCR beta chains appeared HLA-restricted, with HLA associations seemingly driven largely by CMV exposure. In vitro tests confirmed that a few of the cytomegalovirus-associated TCR beta chains recognize cytomegalovirus antigens. Immune exposure information for the cohort was limited to CMV serostatus. A later genetic analysis reported fewer N-insertions in productive TCRs among donors in an Asian-associated ancestry cluster than the roughly 720-donor mean. A further reported finding was that TCR beta sequences accurately predicted the HLA-A and HLA-B alleles for most subjects in the first cohort. Correlated functional status among segregating V segments might be attributable to linkage disequilibrium, but an unknown experimental factor could not be ruled out. Roughly uniform sequencing depth across donors was assumed in presence/absence analyses, although this assumption may not hold. In a later analysis, HLA-associated TCR beta chains were found to be more clonally expanded and to have lower generation probabilities than equally common non-associated chains. Some IMGT-functional V segments, including TRBV6-2 and TRBV6-3, could not be distinguished by the 87-base-pair reads and were therefore excluded. The cohort was sequenced for TCR beta chains only, and without alpha or paired-chain data the features that could be detected were limited. An association between a missense DCLRE1C variant and V-gene and J-gene trimming of TCR beta chains was found in a later genetic analysis and replicated in an independent cohort. The study gave a list of about 170 TCR beta chains associated with cytomegalovirus. The classifier was reported to diagnose cytomegalovirus status with high specificity and sensitivity in both the original cohort and the validation cohort. In an earlier analysis of fewer than 700 of the donors, most TCR beta V segments appeared in productive rearrangements about 87% or about 30% of the time, broadly matching IMGT annotations.

In total, fewer than 750 healthy bone marrow donors made up the cohort. All cohort members were sampled while nominally healthy, although unrecorded immune exposures were likely present. The donor tested CMV seropositive, placing the donor among the approximately 290 seropositive members of the cohort. Every donor gave a peripheral blood sample, and the peripheral blood mononuclear cells from that sample were used for TCR beta sequencing. The Qiagen DNeasy Blood Extraction Kit was used to extract genomic DNA from the blood cell samples. The library was generated by the immunoSEQ multiplex PCR assay. A mixture of 60 forward primers for TCR Vbeta segments and 13 reverse primers for TCR Jbeta segments was used in the multiplex PCR. The CDR3 region of rearranged TCR beta genes was amplified from genomic DNA with a multiplex PCR assay. The amplified TCR beta libraries were sequenced on the Illumina HiSeq System as 87-base-pair reads. Regarding the original processing steps: A later analysis counted some 80 million unique TCR beta chains across the 700 or so repertoires, and around 9.9 million of these chains were shared by at least two donors. A nearest-neighbor algorithm error-corrected the raw reads and collapsed the reads into unique sequences, merging closely related sequences to remove PCR and sequencing errors. CDR3 sequences were aligned to IMGT reference sequences to assign V, D and J gene segments. For a sequence to be retained, a match of at least six nucleotides to both a V gene segment and a J gene segment was required. A rearrangement counted as productive if the CDR3 had no stop codons and remained in frame with V and J, and every other rearrangement counted as non-productive. Following IMGT convention, CDR3 was defined as the stretch from the second conserved V-encoded cysteine to the conserved J-encoded phenylalanine. In an earlier analysis of around 600 of the donors, sequences lacking an unambiguous match to a single V gene segment were excluded. An earlier analysis of about 590 of the donors classified V segments as functional when productive rearrangements were above 56.7% and as segregating when the standard deviation between donors was above 5%. A statistical classification framework was built for diagnosing cytomegalovirus status from the catalog of TCR beta chain sequences. In a later analysis, TCR nucleotide sequences were compared against IMGT/GENE-DB human TR gene sequences so that V and J genes could be assigned. Using the TCRdist pipeline, a later analysis assigned CDR3 sequences along with most-parsimonious VDJ recombination scenarios. In a later analysis, each TCR beta chain was defined by its CDR3 amino acid sequence together with its V-gene family, and reads without a unique V-gene family were excluded. In a later analysis, some 600 highly shared, low-generation-probability nucleotide sequences were removed to address suspected cross-contamination and a sequencing artifact. In a later analysis, a clonal expansion index was calculated for each public chain from normalized within-repertoire ranks of inferred template counts. Generation probabilities in a later analysis came from a VDJ recombination model fitted to out-of-frame rearrangements, and those results were checked against IGoR. In a later analysis, TCR-TCR, TCR-HLA and TCR-CMV co-occurrence was scored with hypergeometric tests, and a repertoire-size bias correction was applied to TCR pairs. In a later analysis, false discovery rates were estimated by permuting HLA or CMV assignments 20 times. In a later analysis, co-occurring TCRs were grouped using DBSCAN, and TCRdist sequence similarity was added for clustering within HLA-allele-positive subsets. For co-occurrence clustering, repertoires with fewer than 30,000 or more than 120,000 public chains were excluded, along with about five repertoires with anomalous nucleotide sharing. This is the immuneACCESS table as TCRdb keeps it, with only in-frame sequences that have V and J called. A part of the clones is gone; compared with another copy, unresolved V genes explain less than half, and the rest is unexplained. V, J and clone size were drawn from that table, and D and trimming were deduced from the DNA. This sample lists around 100,000 clones; 76% were detected once. The ten top clones hold around 10% of the sample.

CDR1 and CDR2 (MDHEN, SYDVKM) derive from the germline V gene. Trimming removed 6 bases from V and 1 base from J; the gene matches leave 2 bases unexplained. Inclusive of the bounding cysteine and phenylalanine, the CDR3 is 14 residues long. Only the CDR3 DNA is retained, 42 bases long and in frame from the first base. The sequenced sample consisted of PBMCs. The sequence came from a woman aged 18-35 years in good health and CMV-seropositive. The receptor chain draws on TRBV28 and TRBJ1-2, with 10 junctional bases fitting TRBD1. The DNA sequence follows: TGTGCCAGCAGGACAGGGGGCCTTAACTATGGCTACACCTTC. The translation is CASRTGGLNYGYTF.